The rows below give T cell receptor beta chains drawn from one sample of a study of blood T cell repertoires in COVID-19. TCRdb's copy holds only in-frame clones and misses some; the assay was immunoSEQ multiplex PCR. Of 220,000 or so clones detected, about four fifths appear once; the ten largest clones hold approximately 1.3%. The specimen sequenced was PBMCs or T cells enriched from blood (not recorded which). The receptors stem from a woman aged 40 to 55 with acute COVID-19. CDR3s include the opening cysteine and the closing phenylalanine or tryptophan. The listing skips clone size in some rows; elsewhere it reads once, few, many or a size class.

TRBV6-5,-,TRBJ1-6,CASRADRQTRAPLHF
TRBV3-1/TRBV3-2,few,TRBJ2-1,CASSQALSGVPVNEQFF
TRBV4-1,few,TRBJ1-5,CASADRLDQPQHF
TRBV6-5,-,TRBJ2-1,CASTYGGRAYNEQFF
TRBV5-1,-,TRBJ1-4,CASSLGTFPEKLFF
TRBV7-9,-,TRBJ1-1,CASSRPGQGAKRTEAFF
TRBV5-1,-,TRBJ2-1,CASRFGGQSYNEQFF
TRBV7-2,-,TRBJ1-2,CASSSDRANYGYTF
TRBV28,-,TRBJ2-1,CASSAYAGNEQFF
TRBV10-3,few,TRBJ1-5,CAISLGGNQPQHF
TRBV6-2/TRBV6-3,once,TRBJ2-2,CASSQGRYTGELFF
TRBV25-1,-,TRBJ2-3,CASSGGLAGKYQKDTQYF
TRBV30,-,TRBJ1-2,CAWKPTGGNYGYTF
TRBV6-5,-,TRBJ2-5,CASSYTRGGETQYF
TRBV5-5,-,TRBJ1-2,CASGSGGYTF
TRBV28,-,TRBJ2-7,CASSPHRSREQYF
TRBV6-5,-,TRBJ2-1,CASSPRDNEQFF
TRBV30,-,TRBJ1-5,CAVGRGLQVGPQHF
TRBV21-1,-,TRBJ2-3,CASSKGLAGDSTDTQYF
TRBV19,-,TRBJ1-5,CASSLARPLNQPQHF
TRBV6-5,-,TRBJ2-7,CASRYSSQGSYEQYF
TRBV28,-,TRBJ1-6,CASSLQGAASPLHF
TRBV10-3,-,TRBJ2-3,CAISAGLRPDKRSTDTQYF
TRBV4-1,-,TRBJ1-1,CASSQDQAPHTEAFF
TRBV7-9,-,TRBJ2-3,CASSLSRGGVDTQYF
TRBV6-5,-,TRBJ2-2,CASSYSFAGATGELFF
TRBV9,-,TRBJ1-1,CASSVEGQNTEAFF
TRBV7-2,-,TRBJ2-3,CASSSRKRDTQYF
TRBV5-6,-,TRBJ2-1,CASSFGSGGVRGEQFF
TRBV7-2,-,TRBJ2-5,CASIHTPGETQYF
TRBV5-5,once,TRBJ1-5,CASSLRLNRDRVFQPQHF
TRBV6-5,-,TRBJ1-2,CASSPKYGTGGGYTF
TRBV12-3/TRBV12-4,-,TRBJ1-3,CASREKGFNTIYF
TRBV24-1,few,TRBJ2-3,CATSEKAGDSDTQYF
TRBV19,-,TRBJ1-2,CATRPPTASYGYTF
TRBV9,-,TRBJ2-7,CASSYWLAGGTGLAEQYF
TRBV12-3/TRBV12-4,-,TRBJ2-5,CASSIGRQETQYF